The present TCR beta chain was sequenced within a study of OX40 agonist ivuxolimab in advanced cancers. Sequencing was performed with immunoSEQ multiplex PCR; in TCRdb, only in-frame clones are kept and a portion is missing. In the table there are under 95,000 clones, about 93% of which are singletons. The germline V gene has CDR1 SGHTA and CDR2 FQGTGA. V lost 2 bases, J lost 3 bases, and 19 bases lay in between. This CDR3 is built from 18 residues. Sequences were derived from CD4+ or CD8+ T cells sorted from blood, sampled in a trial of the OX40 agonist ivuxolimab. The clonotype comes from an adult with an advanced solid tumor such as melanoma, head and neck, liver or kidney cancer. The rearrangement uses TRBV7-3 and TRBJ2-2; D assignment may be TRBD1 or TRBD2 (5 bases each). CDR3 region: CASSLGTDQRRDTGELFF. The DNA of the CDR3 is TGTGCCAGCAGCTTAGGGACGGACCAACGGAGAGACACCGGGGAGCTGTTTTTT.